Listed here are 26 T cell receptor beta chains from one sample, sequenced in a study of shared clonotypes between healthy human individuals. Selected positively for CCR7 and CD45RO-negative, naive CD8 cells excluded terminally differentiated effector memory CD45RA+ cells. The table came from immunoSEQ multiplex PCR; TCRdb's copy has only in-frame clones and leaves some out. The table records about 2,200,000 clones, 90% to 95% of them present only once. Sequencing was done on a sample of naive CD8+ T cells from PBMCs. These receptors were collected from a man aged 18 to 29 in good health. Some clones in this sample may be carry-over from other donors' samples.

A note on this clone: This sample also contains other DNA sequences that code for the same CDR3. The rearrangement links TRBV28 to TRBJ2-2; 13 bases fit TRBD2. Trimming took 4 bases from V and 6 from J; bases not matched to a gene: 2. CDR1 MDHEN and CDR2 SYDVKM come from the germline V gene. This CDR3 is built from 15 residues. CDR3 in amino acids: CASSSGLAGAGELFF. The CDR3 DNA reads TGTGCCAGCAGTTCCGGACTAGCGGGAGCCGGGGAGCTGTTTTTT.

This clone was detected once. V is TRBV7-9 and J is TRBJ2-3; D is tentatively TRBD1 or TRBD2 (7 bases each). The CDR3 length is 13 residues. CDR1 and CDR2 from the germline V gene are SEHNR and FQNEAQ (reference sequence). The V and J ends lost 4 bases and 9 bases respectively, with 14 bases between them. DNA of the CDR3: TGTGCCAGCAGCTCCTACAGGGGAGGGACGCAGTATTTT. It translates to CASSSYRGGTQYF.

CDR3 sequence (DNA): TGTGCCAGCAGCCTTTACCGGGACCCCACCGGGGAGCTGTTTTTT. It is translated as CASSLYRDPTGELFF. This chain uses TRBV5-8 with TRBJ2-2; D possibly uses TRBD1 or TRBD2 (5 bases each). The CDR3 extends over 15 amino acids. Germline CDR1 and CDR2: SGHTS and YDEGEE. V was shortened by 4 bases and J by 4 bases, with 14 bases between the two germline ends.

The CDR3 DNA reads as TGCGCCAGCAGCTTTATTGGCGGTCTCTCCTACGAGCAGTACTTC. It encodes CASSFIGGLSYEQYF. The V and J genes are TRBV5-1 and TRBJ2-7; D is unclear. The CDR3 has 15 residues. V lost 2 bases and J lost 0, with 12 bases in between. Germline CDR1 is SGHRS and CDR2 is YFSETQ.

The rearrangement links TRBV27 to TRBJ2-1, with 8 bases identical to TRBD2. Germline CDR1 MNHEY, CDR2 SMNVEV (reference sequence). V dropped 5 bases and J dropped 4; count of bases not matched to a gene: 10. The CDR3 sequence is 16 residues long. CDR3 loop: CASSIAGNEGYNEQFF. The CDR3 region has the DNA TGTGCCAGCAGTATAGCGGGAAACGAAGGTTACAATGAGCAGTTCTTC.

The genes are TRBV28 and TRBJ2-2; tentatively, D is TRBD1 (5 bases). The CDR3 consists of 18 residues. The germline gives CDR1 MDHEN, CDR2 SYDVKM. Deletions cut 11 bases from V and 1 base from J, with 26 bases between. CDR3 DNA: TGTGCCGTCCTAGGGGCGGCCCCCCCATATAGGAACACCGGGGAGCTGTTTTTT. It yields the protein CAVLGAAPPYRNTGELFF.

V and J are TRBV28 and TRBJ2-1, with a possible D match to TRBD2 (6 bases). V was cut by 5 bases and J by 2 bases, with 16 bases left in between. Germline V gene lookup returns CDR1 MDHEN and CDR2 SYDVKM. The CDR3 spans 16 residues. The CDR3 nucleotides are TGTGCCAGCAGTCCCTTCACGCGGGGACCCTACAATGAGCAGTTCTTC. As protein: CASSPFTRGPYNEQFF.

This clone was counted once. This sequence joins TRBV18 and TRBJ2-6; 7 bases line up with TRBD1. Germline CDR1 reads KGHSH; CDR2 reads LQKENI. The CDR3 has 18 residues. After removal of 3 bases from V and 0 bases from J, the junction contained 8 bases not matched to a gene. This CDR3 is CASSPYRGPYSGANVLTF. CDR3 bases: TGTGCCAGCTCACCGTACAGGGGACCCTACTCTGGGGCCAACGTCCTGACTTTC.

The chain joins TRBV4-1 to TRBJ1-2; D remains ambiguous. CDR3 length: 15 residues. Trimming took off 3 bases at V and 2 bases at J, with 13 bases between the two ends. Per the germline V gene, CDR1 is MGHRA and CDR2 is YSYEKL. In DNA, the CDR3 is TGCGCCAGCAGCCAGCCTACGGTAGGGAACTATGGCTACACCTTC. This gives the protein CASSQPTVGNYGYTF.

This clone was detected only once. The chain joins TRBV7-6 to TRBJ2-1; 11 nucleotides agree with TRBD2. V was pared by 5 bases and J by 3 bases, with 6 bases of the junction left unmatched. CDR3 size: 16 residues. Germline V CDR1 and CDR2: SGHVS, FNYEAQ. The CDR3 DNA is TGTGCCAGCAGCACCTGGACTAGCGGGTACTACAATGAGCAGTTCTTC. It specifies CASSTWTSGYYNEQFF. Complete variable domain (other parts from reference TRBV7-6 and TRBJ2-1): GAGVSQSPRYKVTKRGQDVALRCDPISGHVSLYWYRQALGQGPEFLTYFNYEAQQDKSGLPNDRFSAERPEGSISTLTIQRTEQRDSAMYRCASSTWTSGYYNEQFFGPGTRLTVL.

CDR3 region: CASSPLARDSPNTEAFF. The CDR3 nucleotides read TGTGCCAGCAGCCCCCTCGCCCGCGACAGCCCGAACACTGAAGCTTTCTTT. This sequence joins TRBV28 and TRBJ1-1; D is possibly TRBD1 (5 bases). Germline-derived CDR1 and CDR2 are MDHEN and SYDVKM. V was pared by 6 bases and J by 1 base, with 21 bases between. The CDR3 has 17 residues.

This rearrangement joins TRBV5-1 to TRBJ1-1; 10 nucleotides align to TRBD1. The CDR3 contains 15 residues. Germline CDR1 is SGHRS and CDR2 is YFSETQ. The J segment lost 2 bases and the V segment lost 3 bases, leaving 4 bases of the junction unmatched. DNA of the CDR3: TGCGCCAGCAGCTCCGGGACAGGGGTCAACACTGAAGCTTTCTTT. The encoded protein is CASSSGTGVNTEAFF.

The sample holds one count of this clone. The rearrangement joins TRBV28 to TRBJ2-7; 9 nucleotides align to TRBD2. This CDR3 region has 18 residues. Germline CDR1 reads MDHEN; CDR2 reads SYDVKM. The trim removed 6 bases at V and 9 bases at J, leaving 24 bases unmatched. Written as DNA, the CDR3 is TGTGCCAGCAGGGCGGGACTGGGCTTGGGACTAGCCAATGGGGGGCAGTACTTC. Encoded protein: CASRAGLGLGLANGGQYF.

Here the CDR3 reads CASTRGFKETQYF. The CDR3 region has the DNA TGTGCCAGCACCCGAGGATTTAAAGAGACCCAGTACTTC. This chain links TRBV7-2 with TRBJ2-5; D is uncertain. V lost 7 bases to trimming and J lost 3 bases, with 12 bases between them. CDR1 and CDR2 from the germline V gene are SGHTA and FQGNSA. The CDR3 runs 13 residues.

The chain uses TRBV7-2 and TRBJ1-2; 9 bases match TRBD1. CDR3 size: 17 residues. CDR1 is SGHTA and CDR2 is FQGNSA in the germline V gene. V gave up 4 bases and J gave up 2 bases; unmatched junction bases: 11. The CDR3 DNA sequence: TGTGCCAGCAGCTCATACCGGGACAGGGTTGTCAACTATGGCTACACCTTC. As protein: CASSSYRDRVVNYGYTF.

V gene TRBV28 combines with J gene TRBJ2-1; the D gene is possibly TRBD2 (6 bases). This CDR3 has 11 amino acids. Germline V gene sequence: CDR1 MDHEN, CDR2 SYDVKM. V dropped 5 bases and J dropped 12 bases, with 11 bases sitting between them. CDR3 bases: TGTGCCAGCAGTCACGGGGGAGGGCAGTTCTTC. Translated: CASSHGGGQFF.

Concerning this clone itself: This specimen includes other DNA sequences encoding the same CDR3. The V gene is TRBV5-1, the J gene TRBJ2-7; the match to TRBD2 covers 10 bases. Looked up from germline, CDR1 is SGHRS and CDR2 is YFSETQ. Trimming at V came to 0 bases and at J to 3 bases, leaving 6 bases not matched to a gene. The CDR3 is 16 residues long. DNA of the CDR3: TGCGCCAGCAGCTTGGAAAGCGGGAGGGCCTTCTACGAGCAGTACTTC. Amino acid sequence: CASSLESGRAFYEQYF.

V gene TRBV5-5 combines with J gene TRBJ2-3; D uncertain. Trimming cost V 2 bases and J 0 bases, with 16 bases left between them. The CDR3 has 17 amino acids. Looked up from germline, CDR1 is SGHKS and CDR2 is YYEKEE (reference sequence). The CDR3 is CASSFQWSSPSTDTQYF. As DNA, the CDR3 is TGTGCCAGCAGCTTTCAGTGGTCCTCCCCTAGCACAGATACGCAGTATTTT.

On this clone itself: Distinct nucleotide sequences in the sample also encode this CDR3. The CDR3: CASSYRGPSYEQYF. CDR3 nucleotides: TGTGCCAGCAGTTACAGGGGGCCCTCTTACGAGCAGTACTTC. The chain joins TRBV6-5 to TRBJ2-7; 7 bases are a match to TRBD1. The CDR3 is made up of 14 amino acids. The germline V gene has CDR1 MNHEY and CDR2 SVGAGI. The trim removed 2 bases at V and 4 bases at J, leaving 5 bases unmatched.

The CDR3 reads CSVEARTPDTQYF. DNA of the CDR3: TGCAGCGTTGAAGCACGAACCCCCGATACGCAGTATTTT. This chain links TRBV29-1 with TRBJ2-3, with D hard to call. Germline CDR1 and CDR2: SQVTM and ANQGSEA. The germline V and J ends were trimmed by 1 base and 6 bases, with 11 bases remaining between them. The CDR3 has 13 amino acids.

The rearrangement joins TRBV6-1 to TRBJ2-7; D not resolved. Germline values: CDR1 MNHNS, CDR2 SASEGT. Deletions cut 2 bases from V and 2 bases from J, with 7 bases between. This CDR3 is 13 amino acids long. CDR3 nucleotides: TGTGCCAGCAGTGAAAAAGCTCCCTACGAGCAGTACTTC. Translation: CASSEKAPYEQYF.

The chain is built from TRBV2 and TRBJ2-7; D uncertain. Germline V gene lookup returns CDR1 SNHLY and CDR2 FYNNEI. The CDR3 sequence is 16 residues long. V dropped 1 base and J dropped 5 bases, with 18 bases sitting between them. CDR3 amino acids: CASSEGTGSITHEQYF. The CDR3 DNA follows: TGTGCCAGCAGTGAAGGTACCGGCAGTATTACGCACGAGCAGTACTTC.

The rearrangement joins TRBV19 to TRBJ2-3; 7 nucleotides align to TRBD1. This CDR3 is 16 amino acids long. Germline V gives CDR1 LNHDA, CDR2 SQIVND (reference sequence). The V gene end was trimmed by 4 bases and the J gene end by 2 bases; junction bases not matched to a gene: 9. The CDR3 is CASSTHRDSYTDTQYF. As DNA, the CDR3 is TGTGCCAGTAGTACCCACCGGGACAGCTACACAGATACGCAGTATTTT.

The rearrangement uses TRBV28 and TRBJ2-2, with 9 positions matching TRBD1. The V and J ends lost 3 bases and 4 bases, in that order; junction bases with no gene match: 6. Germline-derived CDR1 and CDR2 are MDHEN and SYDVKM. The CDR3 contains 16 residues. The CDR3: CASSFWGTGITGELFF. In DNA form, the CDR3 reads TGTGCCAGCAGTTTTTGGGGGACAGGGATCACCGGGGAGCTGTTTTTT.

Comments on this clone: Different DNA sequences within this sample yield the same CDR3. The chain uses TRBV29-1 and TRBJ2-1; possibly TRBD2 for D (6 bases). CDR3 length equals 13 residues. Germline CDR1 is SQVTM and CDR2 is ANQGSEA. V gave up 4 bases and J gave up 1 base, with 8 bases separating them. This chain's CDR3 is CSVAGGSYNEQFF. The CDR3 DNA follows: TGCAGCGTTGCTGGGGGGTCCTACAATGAGCAGTTCTTC.

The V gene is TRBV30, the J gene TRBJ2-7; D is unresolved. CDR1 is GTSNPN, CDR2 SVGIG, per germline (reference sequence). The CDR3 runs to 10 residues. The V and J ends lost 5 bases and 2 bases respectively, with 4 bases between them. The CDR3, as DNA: TGTGCCTGGGGGCCCTACGAGCAGTACTTC. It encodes CAWGPYEQYF.